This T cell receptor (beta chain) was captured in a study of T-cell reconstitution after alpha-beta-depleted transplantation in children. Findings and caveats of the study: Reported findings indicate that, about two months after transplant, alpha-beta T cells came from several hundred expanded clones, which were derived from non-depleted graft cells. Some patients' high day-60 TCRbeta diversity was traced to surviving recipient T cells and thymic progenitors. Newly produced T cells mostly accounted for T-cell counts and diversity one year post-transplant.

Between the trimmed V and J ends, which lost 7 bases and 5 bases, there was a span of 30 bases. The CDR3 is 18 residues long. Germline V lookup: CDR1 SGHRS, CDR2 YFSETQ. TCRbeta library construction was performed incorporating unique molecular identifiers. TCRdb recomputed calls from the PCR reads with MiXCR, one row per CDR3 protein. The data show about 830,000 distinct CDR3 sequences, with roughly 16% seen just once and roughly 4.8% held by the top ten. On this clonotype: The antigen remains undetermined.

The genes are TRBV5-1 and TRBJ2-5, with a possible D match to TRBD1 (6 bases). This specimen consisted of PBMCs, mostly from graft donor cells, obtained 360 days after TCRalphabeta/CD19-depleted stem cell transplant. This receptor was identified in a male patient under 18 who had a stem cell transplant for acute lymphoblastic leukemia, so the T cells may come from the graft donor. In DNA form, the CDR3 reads TGCGCCAGCGCTAACAAGGGGGAAACGGTGGCGGTGACGGAGACCCAGTACTTC. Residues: CASANKGETVAVTETQYF.